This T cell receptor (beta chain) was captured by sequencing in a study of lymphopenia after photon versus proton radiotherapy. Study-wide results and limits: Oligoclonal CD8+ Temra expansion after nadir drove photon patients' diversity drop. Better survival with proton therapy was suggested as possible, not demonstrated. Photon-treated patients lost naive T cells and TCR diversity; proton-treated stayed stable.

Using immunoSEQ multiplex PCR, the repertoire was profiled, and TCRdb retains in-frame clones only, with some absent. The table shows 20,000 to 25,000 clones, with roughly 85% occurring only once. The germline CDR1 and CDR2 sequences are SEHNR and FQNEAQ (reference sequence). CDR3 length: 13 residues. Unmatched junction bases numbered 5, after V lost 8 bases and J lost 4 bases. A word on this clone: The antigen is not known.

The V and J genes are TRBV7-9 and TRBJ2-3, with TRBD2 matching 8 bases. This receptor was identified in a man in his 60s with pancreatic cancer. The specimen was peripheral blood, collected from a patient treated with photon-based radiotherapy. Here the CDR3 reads CASGYSGADTQYF. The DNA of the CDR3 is TGTGCCAGCGGATATAGCGGGGCAGATACGCAGTATTTT.